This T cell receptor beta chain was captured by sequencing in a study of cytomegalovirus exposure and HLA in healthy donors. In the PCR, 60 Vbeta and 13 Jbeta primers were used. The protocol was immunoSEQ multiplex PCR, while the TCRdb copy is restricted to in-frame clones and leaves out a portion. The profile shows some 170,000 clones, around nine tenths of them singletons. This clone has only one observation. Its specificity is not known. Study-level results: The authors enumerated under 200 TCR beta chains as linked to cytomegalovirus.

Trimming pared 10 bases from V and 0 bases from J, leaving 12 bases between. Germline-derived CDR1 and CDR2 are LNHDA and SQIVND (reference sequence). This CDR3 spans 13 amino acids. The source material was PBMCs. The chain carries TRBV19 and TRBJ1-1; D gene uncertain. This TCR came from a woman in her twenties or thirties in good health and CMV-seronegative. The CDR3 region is CATARSMNTEAFF. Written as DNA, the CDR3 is TGTGCCACTGCCAGGTCCATGAACACTGAAGCTTTCTTT.